This T cell receptor beta chain was captured by sequencing in a study of T cell changes during pregnancy in multiple sclerosis. The table came from immunoSEQ multiplex PCR; TCRdb's copy has only in-frame clones and leaves some out. The sample contains 35,000 or so clones, approximately 89% of which appear only once. The germline V and J ends were trimmed by 3 bases and 9 bases, with 16 bases remaining between them. Germline V gene lookup returns CDR1 SGHDT and CDR2 YYEEEE. The CDR3 has 14 amino acids. The sample consisted of CD4+ T cells from peripheral blood mononuclear cells, taken after pregnancy. This sequence was found in a female donor in good health, enrolled as a control in a pregnancy study. The J gene is TRBJ2-1, the V gene TRBV5-6, with D perhaps matching TRBD2 (6 bases). CDR3 residues: CASSWRGSTGEQFF. In DNA, the CDR3 is TGTGCCAGCAGCTGGCGGGGCAGTACAGGTGAGCAGTTCTTC.